Shown below are 12 T cell receptor beta chains from a single sample sequenced in a study of blood T cells in healthy people across ages. A sample-barcoded 5' primer and a J-beta primer mix were used in a second PCR of roughly 7 to 11 cycles. Each CDR3 protein is one row after TCRdb ran MiXCR on the 5' RACE reads. The sample carries 800,000 to 950,000 distinct CDR3 sequences, 35% to 40% recorded once. The sequenced material came from blood. The receptors come from a man aged 18 to 30 in good health.

The chain is built from TRBV12-3 or TRBV12-4 and TRBJ2-1; D is undetermined. The CDR3 covers 16 residues. Trimming shortened V by 6 bases and J by 0 bases, and 15 bases separated the two germline ends. CDR3 amino acids: CASSPNVWGSYNEQFF. Written as DNA, the CDR3 is TGTGCCAGCAGCCCCAACGTTTGGGGCTCCTACAATGAGCAGTTCTTC.

A note on this clonotype: The junction differs from germline at one of its ends, possibly a read error. The rearrangement uses TRBV7-8 and TRBJ2-5; D unresolved. The CDR3 covers 13 residues. Per the germline V gene, CDR1 is SGHVS and CDR2 is FQNEAQ. CDR3 nucleotides: TGTGCCAGCAGTGTTTCTTCTCAAGAGACCCGGTACTTC. Translating it yields CASSVSSQETRYF.

This clonotype was found many times. CDR3 DNA sequence: TGCAGTGCTAGAGACGGACTTTCACCCCTCCACTTT. It codes for CSARDGLSPLHF. J is TRBJ1-6 and V is TRBV20-1, with D unclear. Germline assignment: CDR1 DFQATT and CDR2 SNEGSKA (reference sequence). With 0 bases removed from V and 9 bases from J, the gap between germline ends came to 6 bases. The CDR3 totals 12 residues.

This clonotype was seen ten or more times. V gene TRBV7-2 combines with J gene TRBJ2-6; D unresolved. The CDR3 spans 18 residues. The ends were cut back, 0 bases at V and 0 bases at J, with 12 bases in the middle. From germline, CDR1 is SGHTA and CDR2 FQGNSA. The DNA for the CDR3 is TGTGCCAGCAGCTTAGCGCGTTATATCCGCTCTGGGGCCAACGTCCTGACTTTC. The encoded protein is CASSLARYIRSGANVLTF.

The chain employs TRBV5-1 and TRBJ1-3; D is uncertain. Germline CDR1 and CDR2: SGHRS and YFSETQ. CDR3 length: 16 amino acids. Trimming took 0 bases from V and 7 from J, leaving 17 bases between them. Written as DNA, the CDR3 is TGCGCCAGCAGCTTGGGTGTGACGGTGGACGTGAACACCATATATTTT. It encodes CASSLGVTVDVNTIYF.

V gene TRBV9 combines with J gene TRBJ1-5, with TRBD1 matching 7 bases. Trimming removed 3 bases from V and 4 bases from J; junction bases left unmatched: 7. Germline assignment: CDR1 SGDLS and CDR2 YYNGEE. The CDR3 totals 15 residues. The CDR3: CASSAADRANQPQHF. For the CDR3, the DNA is TGTGCCAGCAGCGCTGCCGACAGGGCGAATCAGCCCCAGCATTTT.

This clonotype was picked up many times. The genes are TRBV12-3 or TRBV12-4 and TRBJ2-6, with D hard to call. With 8 bases removed from V and 0 bases from J, the gap between germline ends came to 5 bases. This CDR3 has 13 amino acids. The CDR3 protein is CASGISGANVLTF. CDR3 bases: TGTGCCAGCGGGATCTCTGGGGCCAACGTCCTGACTTTC.

The rearrangement uses TRBV12-3 or TRBV12-4 and TRBJ1-1; D may be TRBD1 (6 bases). Trimming shortened V by 5 bases and J by 4 bases, and 23 bases separated the two germline ends. The CDR3 consists of 17 residues. The CDR3 DNA follows: TGTGCCAGCAGTAGTGAAATCGGGGACAAACGGGGCACTGAAGCTTTCTTT. It codes for CASSSEIGDKRGTEAFF.

This chain connects TRBV29-1 to TRBJ2-1, with 14 bases identical to TRBD2. J was trimmed by 8 bases and V by 4 bases; bases with no gene match: 7. The germline gives CDR1 SQVTM, CDR2 ANQGSEA. The CDR3 is 15 amino acids. The DNA of the CDR3 is TGCAGCGTTGTAAGAGGGACTAGCGGGGGCGATGAGCAGTTCTTC. Its translation is CSVVRGTSGGDEQFF.

The chain links TRBV7-3 to TRBJ2-1; weak D call: TRBD1 (5 bases). Germline V CDR1 and CDR2: SGHTA, FQGTGA. This CDR3 spans 15 amino acids. Trimming removed 1 base from V and 4 bases from J, with 11 bases in between. CDR3 coding DNA: TGTGCCAGCAGCTTAAATAGGGGTTCATACAATGAGCAGTTCTTC. Protein sequence: CASSLNRGSYNEQFF.

This sequence joins TRBV5-4 and TRBJ2-7, with 7 bases lining up with TRBD1. The CDR3 length is 13 residues. CDR1 is SGHNT, CDR2 YYREEE, per germline (reference sequence). J was trimmed by 5 bases and V by 1 base; bases with no gene match: 3. The CDR3 DNA follows: TGTGCCAGCAGCTTGCAAGGGGGCAACGAGCAGTACTTC. It encodes CASSLQGGNEQYF.

The rearrangement links TRBV4-3 to TRBJ2-5, with unresolved D. The J call may be incorrect, as the DNA end agrees better with TRBJ2-1. The CDR3 is made up of 14 amino acids. Germline CDR1 and CDR2: LGHNA and YSLEER. CDR3 sequence: CASSQDWTVETQFF. The DNA of the CDR3 is TGCGCCAGCAGCCAAGATTGGACCGTAGAGACCCAGTTCTTC.